Reported below is one T cell receptor beta chain. The antigen remains unidentified. This sample was included in a study of CD8 T cell repertoires and HIV-1 epitope variants. Across the whole study: Epitopes were three Gag families plus Nef HW9 and YT9.

Using immunoSEQ multiplex PCR, the repertoire was profiled, and TCRdb retains in-frame clones only, with some absent. The sample has about 7,100 clones; roughly 70% are singletons. J gave up 8 bases and V 6 bases, and 14 bases lay outside the gene matches. Germline assignment: CDR1 MNHEY and CDR2 SMNVEV (reference sequence). The CDR3 sequence is 16 residues long. The specimen sequenced was cultured CD8+ T cells derived from PBMCs. This sequence originates from a male donor with HIV. The chain couples TRBV27 to TRBJ2-1, with 9 bases identical to TRBD2. The CDR3 DNA follows: TGTGCCAGCAGGGCGGCGGGGGGGCCCCTTCGGGATGAGCAGTTCTTC. Residues: CASRAAGGPLRDEQFF.